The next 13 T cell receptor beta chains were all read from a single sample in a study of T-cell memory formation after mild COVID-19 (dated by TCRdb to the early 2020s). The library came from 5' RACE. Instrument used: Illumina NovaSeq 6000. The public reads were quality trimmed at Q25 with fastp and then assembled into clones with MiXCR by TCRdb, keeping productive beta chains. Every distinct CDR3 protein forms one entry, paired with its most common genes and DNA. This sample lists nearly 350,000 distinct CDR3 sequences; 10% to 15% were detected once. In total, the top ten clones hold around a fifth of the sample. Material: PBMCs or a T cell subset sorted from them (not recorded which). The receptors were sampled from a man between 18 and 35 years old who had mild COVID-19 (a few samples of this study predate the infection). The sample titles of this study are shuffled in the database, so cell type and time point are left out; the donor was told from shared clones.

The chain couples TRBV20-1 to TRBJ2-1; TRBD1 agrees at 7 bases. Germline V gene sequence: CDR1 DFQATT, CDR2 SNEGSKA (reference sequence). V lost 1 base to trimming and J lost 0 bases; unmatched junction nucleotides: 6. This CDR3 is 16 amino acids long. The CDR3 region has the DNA TGCAGTGCTAGAGGGGTCAGGGGGAGCTCCTACAATGAGCAGTTCTTC. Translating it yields CSARGVRGSSYNEQFF.

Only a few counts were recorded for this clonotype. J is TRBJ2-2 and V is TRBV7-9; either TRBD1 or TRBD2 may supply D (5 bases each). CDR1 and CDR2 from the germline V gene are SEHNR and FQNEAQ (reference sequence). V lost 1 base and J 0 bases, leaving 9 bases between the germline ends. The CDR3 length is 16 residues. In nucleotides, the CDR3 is TGTGCCAGCAGCTTAGGCGTGGGGGCGAACACCGGGGAGCTGTTTTTT. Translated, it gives CASSLGVGANTGELFF.

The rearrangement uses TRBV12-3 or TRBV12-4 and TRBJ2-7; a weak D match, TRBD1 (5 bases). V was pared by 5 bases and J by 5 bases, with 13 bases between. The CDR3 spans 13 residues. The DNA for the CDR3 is TGTGCCAGCAGTCCTCTAGGGGCGGACGAGCAGTACTTC. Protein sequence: CASSPLGADEQYF.

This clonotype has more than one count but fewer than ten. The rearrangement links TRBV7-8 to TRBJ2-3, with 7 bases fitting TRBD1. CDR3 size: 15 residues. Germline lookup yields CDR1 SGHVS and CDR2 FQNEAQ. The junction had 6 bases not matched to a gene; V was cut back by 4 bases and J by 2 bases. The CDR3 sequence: CASSWNRGDTDTQYF. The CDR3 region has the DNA TGTGCCAGCAGCTGGAACAGGGGTGACACAGATACGCAGTATTTT.

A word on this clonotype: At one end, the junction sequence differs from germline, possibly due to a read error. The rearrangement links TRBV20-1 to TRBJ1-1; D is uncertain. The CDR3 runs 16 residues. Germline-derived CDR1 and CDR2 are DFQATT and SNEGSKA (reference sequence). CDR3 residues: CSDRDLMRAGDTEAFF. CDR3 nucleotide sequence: TGCAGTGATAGAGATCTCATGCGAGCGGGCGACACTGAAGCTTTCTTT.

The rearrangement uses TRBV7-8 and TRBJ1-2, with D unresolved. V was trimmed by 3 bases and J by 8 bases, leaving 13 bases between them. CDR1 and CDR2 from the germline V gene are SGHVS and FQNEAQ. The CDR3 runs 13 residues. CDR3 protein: CASSLAPLGGYTF. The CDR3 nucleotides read TGTGCCAGCAGCTTGGCCCCCCTCGGGGGCTACACCTTC.

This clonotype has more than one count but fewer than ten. The CDR3, as DNA: TGTGCCACCAGCACCACAGATACGCAGTATTTT. The encoded protein is CATSTTDTQYF. This chain joins TRBV15 and TRBJ2-3; no clear D. This CDR3 comprises 11 residues. V was trimmed by 4 bases and J by 2 bases, leaving 1 base between them. Germline V gene sequence: CDR1 LNHNV, CDR2 YYDKDF (reference sequence).

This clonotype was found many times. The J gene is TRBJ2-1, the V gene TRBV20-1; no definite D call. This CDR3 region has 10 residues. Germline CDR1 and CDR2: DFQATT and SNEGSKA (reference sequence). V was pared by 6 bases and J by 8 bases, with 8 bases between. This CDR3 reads CSAARDEQFF. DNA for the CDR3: TGCAGTGCCGCGAGAGATGAGCAGTTCTTC.

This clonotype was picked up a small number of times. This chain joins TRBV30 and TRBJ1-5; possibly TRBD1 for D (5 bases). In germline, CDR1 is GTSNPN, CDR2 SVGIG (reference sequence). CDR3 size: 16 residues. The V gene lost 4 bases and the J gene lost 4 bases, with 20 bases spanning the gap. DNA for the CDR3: TGTGCCTGGAATGCGAGGGGCGCAGCACGAAATCAGCCCCAGCATTTT. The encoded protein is CAWNARGAARNQPQHF.

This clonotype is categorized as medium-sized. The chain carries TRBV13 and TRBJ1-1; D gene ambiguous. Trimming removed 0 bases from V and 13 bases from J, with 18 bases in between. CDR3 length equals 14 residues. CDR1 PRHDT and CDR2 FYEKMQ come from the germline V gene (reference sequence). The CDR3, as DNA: TGTGCCAGCAGCTTAGGCCTAATGAGGAGGGTCGATTTCTTT. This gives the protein CASSLGLMRRVDFF.

This CDR3 is CASSLMAGSYNEQFF. In DNA form, the CDR3 reads TGTGCCAGCAGCTTAATGGCGGGCTCCTACAATGAGCAGTTCTTC. The genes are TRBV7-3 and TRBJ2-1; possible D gene TRBD2, 5 bases. V lost 1 base and J 0 bases, leaving 7 bases between the germline ends. Germline V gene lookup returns CDR1 SGHTA and CDR2 FQGTGA. The CDR3 spans 15 residues. The full variable domain, rest sourced from reference TRBV7-3 and TRBJ2-1, is GAGVSQTPSNKVTEKGKYVELRCDPISGHTALYWYRQSLGQGPEFLIYFQGTGAADDSGLPNDRFFAVRPEGSVSTLKIQRTERGDSAVYLCASSLMAGSYNEQFFGPGTRLTVL.

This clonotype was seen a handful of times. The CDR3 nucleotides are TGCGCCAGCAGCTTGGCGGTAGCGAACACCGGGGAGCTGTTTTTT. Translated: CASSLAVANTGELFF. The genes are TRBV5-1 and TRBJ2-2, with D unclear. The CDR3 covers 15 residues. Germline V gene lookup returns CDR1 SGHRS and CDR2 YFSETQ. V was cut by 0 bases and J by 0 bases, with 6 bases left in between.

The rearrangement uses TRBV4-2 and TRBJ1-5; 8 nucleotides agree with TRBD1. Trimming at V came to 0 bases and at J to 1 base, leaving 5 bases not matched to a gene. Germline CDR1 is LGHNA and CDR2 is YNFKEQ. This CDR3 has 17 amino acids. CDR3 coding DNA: TGTGCCAGCAGCCAAGAAGGGACAGGCAGGAGCAATCAGCCCCAGCATTTT. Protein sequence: CASSQEGTGRSNQPQHF.